Presented here are 3 T cell receptor beta chains from one specimen sequenced in a study of blood T cell repertoires in COVID-19. The data were produced by immunoSEQ multiplex PCR, yet TCRdb's version contains in-frame clones alone and is incomplete. This table has about 210,000 clones, about nine tenths appearing once. The material sequenced was peripheral blood. The receptors originated from a woman between 65 and 79 years old with acute or convalescent COVID-19.

The CDR3 DNA sequence: TGTGCCAGCAAGGGGGCACTAGCGGGGACCTACGAGCAGTACTTC. It is translated as CASKGALAGTYEQYF. The gene calls are TRBV6-5 and TRBJ2-7, with 10 positions matching TRBD2. Losses at the gene ends were 7 bases for V and 2 bases for J; bases not matched to a gene: 8. CDR1 MNHEY and CDR2 SVGAGI come from the germline V gene. The CDR3 runs 15 residues.

This sequence joins TRBV7-9 and TRBJ2-7, with D possibly TRBD2 on 6 matching bases. Germline-derived CDR1 and CDR2 are SEHNR and FQNEAQ (reference sequence). CDR3 length: 14 residues. Trimming removed 9 bases at V and 1 base at J, with 16 bases between. The CDR3 spells CASRDSGGSYEQYF. CDR3 sequence (DNA): TGTGCCAGTAGAGACTCCGGGGGTTCCTACGAGCAGTACTTC.

The chain recombines TRBV7-9 with TRBJ1-3; 11 bases align to TRBD1. Per the germline V gene, CDR1 is SEHNR and CDR2 is FQNEAQ (reference sequence). The CDR3 contains 14 residues. The ends lost 6 bases at V and 7 bases at J; junction bases unmatched: 5. CDR3 in amino acids: CASSSGQGANTIYF. CDR3 in DNA: TGTGCCAGCAGTTCTGGACAGGGGGCCAACACCATATATTTT.